This TCR beta chain came from a study of T cells after posttransplantation cyclophosphamide (dated by TCRdb to about 2016). General notes on the study: T cell repertoire reconstitution was tracked by TRB sequencing after myeloablative bone marrow transplantation in which posttransplantation cyclophosphamide was used as GVHD prophylaxis. Samples from roughly 35 PTCy-treated patients, along with samples from some 16 of their related bone marrow donors, underwent antigen receptor sequencing. Public TRB sequences were searched against a database of over 3,600 sequences associated with responses to pathogens, tumor antigens, self-antigens and alloantigens. Because TRA and TRB clonality were tightly correlated in 8 or 9 samples, subsequent TCR analyses were focused on TRB only. TRB sequencing was also done on up to about 3 additional blood samples from 2 to 5.2 years after transplant in 3 patients, and on pretransplant blood from 4 patients. Blood from all 30 or so PTCy patients with 1-year posttransplant specimens was subjected to TRB sequencing.

Genomic DNA was used for TRB sequencing, which was performed with the immunoSEQ assay at survey resolution or with the hsTCRB kit. The paper's processing steps were these. Initial read processing used immunoSEQ software, and repertoire analyses used the LymphoSeq R package. Clonality was calculated as 1 minus normalized Shannon entropy, and the Gini coefficient was also calculated for each TRB dataset. To infer phenotypes in unsorted samples, TRB sequences from sorted subsets of the recipient or donor were mapped onto the unsorted samples of the same recipient. This is the immuneACCESS table as TCRdb keeps it, with only in-frame sequences that have V and J called. A part of the clones is gone; compared with another copy, unresolved V genes explain less than half, and the rest is unexplained. V and J calls and clone size are copied from that table; D and trimming were computed from the DNA. This sample was tabulated with 30,000 to 50,000 clones, among which there are no singletons. The leading ten clones occupy about 4.2% of the sample.

Peripheral blood samples were provided by related bone marrow donors on the day of marrow donation. Peripheral blood and bone marrow mononuclear cells were isolated by Ficoll-Hypaque density centrifugation and were cryopreserved. On the study overall, not on this receptor specifically: Across more than 35 patients, recipient CMV seropositivity and CMV reactivation were highly associated with TRB clonality; PTCy diversity was similar to CNI/methotrexate controls. Donor-recipient similarity was low at 1-2 months but increased during the first year, and donor CD8+ memory clones often dominated later blood repertoires. The TRB repertoires of T cells infiltrating skin or the GI tract showed only limited overlap with the TRB repertoires found in blood.

Taken from cysteine to phenylalanine, the CDR3 has 16 residues. Only CDR3 DNA remains: 48 bases, in frame from the first base. V lost 1 base and J lost 1 base; the stretch between them is 12 bases long. In the germline V gene, CDR1 corresponds to SGHDN and CDR2 to FVKESK. Remarks on this clone: Its antigen remains undetermined. Per-base qualities were not stored, and no clone one base away is much larger.

The chain joins TRBV14 to TRBJ2-3; a weak D assignment points to TRBD1 (5 bases agree). The sequenced sample consisted of PBMCs. The sequence came from a woman aged 50 to 65 in good health and a related stem cell transplant donor. The CDR3 region has the sequence CASSQGGHPRTDTQYF. The nucleotide sequence reads TGTGCCAGCAGCCAAGGCGGACACCCCCGCACAGATACGCAGTATTTT.